The clone carrying this TCR beta chain came up many times. The sample originates from a study of early T cells in non-severe SARS-CoV-2 infection. V lost 1 base, J lost 3 bases, and 10 bases lay in between. Germline lookup yields CDR1 SGHTA and CDR2 FQGNSA. The length of the CDR3 is 14 residues. Tagging with unique molecular identifiers was applied to individual cDNA molecules. TCRdb ran MiXCR on the 5' RACE reads and lists one entry per CDR3 protein. In the table there are 25,000 to 30,000 distinct CDR3 sequences, 5% to 5.5% of which are singletons. The sequencing input was whole blood. The chain recombines TRBV7-2 with TRBJ2-7; no clear D. This sequence originates from an adult who was a healthcare worker with PCR-confirmed SARS-CoV-2 infection or an uninfected control (not recorded which). In nucleotides, the CDR3 is TGTGCCAGCAGCTTAGGGCGGAGCTACTACGAGCAGTACTTC. Its translation: CASSLGRSYYEQYF.